The rows below give T cell receptor beta chains drawn from one sample of a study of human T cells and chemical hapten exposure. TCRdb redid the calling of the RACE reads with MiXCR, one entry per CDR3 protein. The sample consists of some 250,000 distinct CDR3 sequences, roughly 7.4% of them appearing once. Sequenced material: whole blood, taken in connection with sensitization to the hapten diphenylcyclopropenone (DPC). These receptors were obtained from a man aged 18 to 35 with alopecia areata. Some clones in this sample may be carry-over from other donors' samples. Both conserved end residues are part of each CDR3. Fields, in order: CDR3 length, D gene, V gene, clone size, J gene, CDR3 protein, CDR3 DNA. D genes are given only for firm matches. Part of the rows lack a size; the others show once, few, many or a class for expanded clones.

>16|TRBD1|TRBV5-1|many|TRBJ1-2
CASSATVGTANYGYTF
TGCGCCAGCAGCGCAACAGTAGGGACAGCTAACTATGGCTACACCTTC
>15|TRBD1|TRBV18|.|TRBJ1-1
CASSQSGQGWTEAFF
TGTGCCAGCTCACAGTCCGGACAGGGATGGACTGAAGCTTTCTTT
>16|.|TRBV12-3/TRBV12-4|.|TRBJ1-6
CASSSAPGTENSPLHF
TGTGCCAGCAGTTCCGCCCCGGGGACCGAGAATTCACCCCTCCACTTT
>13|.|TRBV6-5|few|TRBJ1-1
CASSNTWGAEAFF
TGTGCCAGCAGTAATACTTGGGGTGCTGAAGCTTTCTTT
>13|TRBD2|TRBV28|few|TRBJ2-5
CASRRLAWETQYF
TGTGCCAGCAGACGACTAGCCTGGGAGACCCAGTACTTC
>12|.|TRBV28|.|TRBJ2-2
CAVRGADGELFF
TGTGCCGTTAGGGGGGCGGACGGGGAGCTGTTTTTT
>13|.|TRBV18|.|TRBJ1-1
CASSRTPHTEAFF
TGTGCCAGCTCGCGGACACCTCACACTGAAGCTTTCTTT
>15|.|TRBV20-1|few|TRBJ1-5
CSARVPRTPGQPQHF
TGCAGTGCTAGAGTCCCGAGGACGCCCGGTCAGCCCCAGCATTTT
>11|TRBD2|TRBV20-1|.|TRBJ2-1
CSAYGGAGQFF
TGCAGTGCTTACGGGGGGGCTGGACAGTTCTTC
>15|TRBD1|TRBV7-3|.|TRBJ1-1
CASSLNWDRGSEAFF
TGTGCCAGCAGCTTAAATTGGGACAGGGGGTCTGAAGCTTTCTTT
>17|.|TRBV7-9|.|TRBJ2-3
CASSLPGAAPSTDTQYF
TGTGCCAGCAGCTTACCTGGAGCGGCCCCTAGCACAGATACGCAGTATTTT
>14|.|TRBV7-9|.|TRBJ2-1
CASSPKGLYNEQFF
TGTGCCAGCAGCCCCAAGGGCCTTTACAATGAGCAGTTCTTC
>18|TRBD1|TRBV12-3/TRBV12-4|.|TRBJ2-1
CASSFEPPGRPQGDEQFF
TGTGCCAGCAGTTTTGAACCACCGGGACGACCCCAGGGGGATGAGCAGTTCTTC
>14|.|TRBV20-1|many|TRBJ1-5
CSAPGVGSNQPQHF
TGCAGTGCTCCCGGCGTGGGTAGCAATCAGCCCCAGCATTTT
>16|TRBD2|TRBV4-1|.|TRBJ2-1
CASSQASGGLYNEQFF
TGCGCCAGCAGCCAAGCTAGCGGGGGGTTATACAATGAGCAGTTCTTC
>14|TRBD1|TRBV28|few|TRBJ2-7
CASALGTGHYEQYF
TGTGCCAGCGCGCTCGGGACAGGGCACTACGAGCAGTACTTC
>13|.|TRBV6-5|many|TRBJ1-1
CASSYWERTEAFF
TGTGCCAGCAGTTACTGGGAACGGACTGAAGCTTTCTTT
>12|TRBD2|TRBV20-1|.|TRBJ2-7
CSASGGVYEQYF
TGCAGTGCTAGCGGGGGGGTCTACGAGCAGTACTTC
>11|.|TRBV20-1|few|TRBJ1-1
CSAVPRGEAFF
TGCAGTGCCGTCCCTCGGGGTGAAGCTTTCTTT
>15|.|TRBV27|few|TRBJ1-2
CASSLTWGTSWGYTF
TGTGCCAGCAGTTTAACCTGGGGGACCTCATGGGGCTACACCTTC
>15|TRBD1|TRBV28|.|TRBJ1-2
CASSSPRTGRHGYTF
TGTGCCAGCAGTTCACCTCGGACAGGCAGGCATGGCTACACCTTC
>11|.|TRBV28|.|TRBJ1-1
CASSLDPETFF
TGTGCCAGCAGTTTAGACCCGGAAACTTTCTTT
>13|TRBD2|TRBV5-5|few|TRBJ2-1
CASSLGTSGAAFF
TGTGCCAGCAGCCTCGGGACTAGCGGGGCGGCGTTCTTC
>14|TRBD2|TRBV5-5|.|TRBJ2-3
CASSLASGADTQYF
TGTGCCAGCAGCTTGGCTAGCGGCGCAGATACGCAGTATTTT
>15|.|TRBV2|.|TRBJ2-1
CAGHETGNFYNEQFF
TGTGCCGGACACGAGACAGGTAACTTCTACAATGAGCAGTTCTTC
>16|.|TRBV20-1|.|TRBJ2-7
CSAREMDLPGASEQYF
TGCAGTGCTAGAGAAATGGACCTGCCAGGGGCGAGCGAGCAGTACTTC
>13|.|TRBV19|.|TRBJ1-4
CASSIGAGGKLFF
TGTGCCAGTAGTATCGGGGCAGGCGGGAAACTGTTTTTT
>16|.|TRBV6-5|.|TRBJ1-5
CASSPEGGLGNQPQHF
TGTGCCAGCAGCCCCGAGGGAGGGCTGGGGAATCAGCCCCAGCATTTT